Listed below are T cell receptor beta chains from one sample, sequenced in a study of response to subunit inactivated influenza vaccine. TCRdb independently ran MiXCR on the RT-PCR reads; one entry per CDR3 protein. Among hundreds of thousands of distinct CDR3 sequences, roughly 13% were seen once, and the ten largest hold under 15%. Sample: PBMCs from blood, taken 35 to 45 days after vaccination. Every receptor here comes from a middle-aged man who received an inactivated influenza vaccine. Both conserved end residues are part of each CDR3. A D gene is named only where the DNA matches it firmly. Some rows mark clone size as missing; the rest say once, few, many or name a class of expanded clone.

clone_size,v_call,j_call,d_call,cdr3_aa,cdr3_nt
NA,TRBV29-1,TRBJ2-1,NA,CSVEVSGGAVDEQFF,TGCAGCGTTGAAGTTTCAGGGGGGGCCGTTGATGAGCAGTTCTTC
many,TRBV4-2,TRBJ1-4,NA,CASSQTGQPTNEKLFF,TGTGCCAGCAGCCAAACTGGACAGCCAACTAATGAAAAACTGTTTTTT
NA,TRBV4-1,TRBJ1-4,NA,CASSQDISWNEKLFF,TGCGCCAGCAGCCAAGATATCAGTTGGAATGAAAAACTGTTTTTT
NA,TRBV20-1,TRBJ1-4,NA,CSATGRANEKLFF,TGCAGTGCCACAGGGAGGGCTAATGAAAAACTGTTTTTT
NA,TRBV6-1,TRBJ2-7,TRBD1,CASDRAYEQYF,TGTGCCAGCGACAGGGCCTACGAGCAGTACTTC
few,TRBV7-8,TRBJ2-1,NA,CASSPASNGVEQFF,TGTGCCAGCAGCCCGGCTTCAAATGGGGTTGAGCAGTTCTTC
NA,TRBV4-3,TRBJ2-7,TRBD1,CASSQDLGQGSGQYF,TGCGCCAGCAGCCAAGATCTAGGACAGGGGTCGGGGCAGTACTTC
many,TRBV12-3/TRBV12-4,TRBJ2-5,NA,CASSSGTTQETQYF,TGTGCCAGCAGTTCCGGGACCACCCAAGAGACCCAGTACTTC
NA,TRBV18,TRBJ1-1,NA,CASSPNMNTEAFF,TGTGCCAGCTCACCGAATATGAACACTGAAGCTTTCTTT
few,TRBV15,TRBJ2-2,NA,CATSGGYRGTGELFF,TGTGCCACCAGCGGGGGGTACAGGGGCACCGGGGAGCTGTTTTTT
few,TRBV6-6,TRBJ1-2,NA,CASSSGDRGYTF,TGTGCCAGCAGTTCAGGGGATCGTGGCTACACCTTC
NA,TRBV7-7,TRBJ2-3,TRBD1,CASSLDRGDTQYF,TGTGCTAGCAGCTTGGACAGGGGTGATACGCAGTATTTT
NA,TRBV20-1,TRBJ1-1,NA,CSARSANSRSTEAFF,TGCAGTGCTAGATCCGCAAATTCTCGGAGCACTGAAGCTTTCTTT
few,TRBV20-1,TRBJ1-4,NA,CSASWFEKLFF,TGCAGTGCTAGTTGGTTTGAAAAACTGTTTTTT
NA,TRBV7-9,TRBJ2-1,NA,CASSFHQREQFF,TGTGCCAGCAGCTTCCATCAGAGGGAGCAGTTCTTC
few,TRBV12-3/TRBV12-4,TRBJ1-6,TRBD1,CASSRGTDNSPLHF,TGTGCCAGCAGCCGGGGGACAGACAATTCACCCCTCCACTTT
NA,TRBV6-2/TRBV6-3,TRBJ2-1,TRBD2,CASSWLAGRAFNEQFF,TGTGCCAGCAGTTGGCTAGCGGGGCGGGCCTTCAATGAGCAGTTCTTC
many,TRBV7-2,TRBJ2-5,NA,CASSSPIGEETQYF,TGTGCCAGCAGCTCCCCCATTGGTGAAGAGACCCAGTACTTC
NA,TRBV27,TRBJ2-3,TRBD2,CASSGLAGVIETQYF,TGTGCCAGCAGTGGCTTGGCGGGGGTCATCGAAACGCAGTATTTT
NA,TRBV4-3,TRBJ2-2,TRBD2,CASSQPGTSGGVGELFF,TGCGCCAGCAGCCAACCCGGGACTAGCGGGGGGGTAGGGGAGCTGTTTTTT
NA,TRBV5-1,TRBJ2-7,TRBD1,CASSWTGQGNYEQYF,TGCGCCAGCAGCTGGACCGGACAGGGTAACTACGAGCAGTACTTC
few,TRBV5-1,TRBJ2-4,NA,CASSSTQAKNIQYF,TGCGCCAGCAGCTCGACGCAAGCCAAAAACATTCAGTACTTC
NA,TRBV12-3/TRBV12-4,TRBJ1-5,NA,CASSFGGGSPQHF,TGTGCCAGCAGTTTCGGGGGGGGATCGCCCCAGCATTTT
few,TRBV20-1,TRBJ2-1,NA,CSAREPGVFTSYNEQFF,TGCAGTGCTAGAGAACCAGGGGTGTTTACGTCCTACAATGAGCAGTTCTTC
NA,TRBV10-3,TRBJ2-7,TRBD1,CAISDTATGDHEQYF,TGTGCCATCAGTGACACCGCAACAGGGGACCACGAGCAGTACTTC
few,TRBV6-1,TRBJ2-3,NA,CASRGSHPGTDTQYF,TGTGCCAGCAGGGGCAGCCATCCGGGCACAGATACGCAGTATTTT
few,TRBV28,TRBJ1-1,TRBD1,CASSRTGEMNTEAFF,TGTGCCAGCAGCCGGACAGGGGAAATGAACACTGAAGCTTTCTTT
NA,TRBV7-8,TRBJ1-1,NA,CASSLAGVGLVAFF,TGTGCCAGCAGCTTAGCGGGGGTTGGTCTTGTAGCTTTCTTT
few,TRBV7-2,TRBJ2-1,NA,CASSLEGPHNEQFF,TGTGCCAGCAGCTTAGAAGGGCCCCACAATGAGCAGTTCTTC
NA,TRBV3-1,TRBJ2-3,NA,CASSQDRSIRGSSDTQYF,TGTGCCAGCAGCCAAGACAGGTCCATCAGAGGATCATCAGATACGCAGTATTTT
NA,TRBV6-2/TRBV6-3,TRBJ2-7,NA,CASSYSLGTYEQYF,TGTGCCAGCAGTTACTCTCTCGGGACCTACGAGCAGTACTTC
few,TRBV5-1,TRBJ1-2,NA,CASSSNRVYHVGGYTF,TGCGCCAGCAGCTCTAACCGGGTTTACCATGTCGGTGGCTACACCTTC
NA,TRBV5-1,TRBJ2-5,TRBD2,CASSLGSGSFGETQYF,TGCGCCAGCAGCTTGGGTAGCGGGAGTTTCGGGGAGACCCAGTACTTC
NA,TRBV7-3,TRBJ2-1,NA,CASSLTFAGEQFF,TGTGCCAGCAGCTTAACCTTTGCAGGGGAGCAGTTCTTC
few,TRBV5-1,TRBJ2-7,TRBD1,CASSSGQVGYEQYF,TGCGCCAGCAGCTCCGGACAGGTTGGGTACGAGCAGTACTTC
NA,TRBV4-2,TRBJ2-1,TRBD2,CASSQELAVSYNEQFF,TGTGCCAGCAGCCAAGAGCTAGCGGTCTCCTACAATGAGCAGTTCTTC
many,TRBV9,TRBJ2-2,NA,CASSTKNTGELFF,TGTGCCAGCAGCACCAAGAACACCGGGGAGCTGTTTTTT
few,TRBV12-3/TRBV12-4,TRBJ1-2,NA,CASSQQAANYGYTF,TGTGCCAGCAGTCAACAGGCAGCTAACTATGGCTACACCTTC
many,TRBV7-2,TRBJ2-7,NA,CASNLREGAVYEQYF,TGTGCCAGCAATCTCAGGGAAGGGGCTGTCTACGAGCAGTACTTC
few,TRBV7-8,TRBJ2-7,TRBD1,CASSRRTGDEQYF,TGTGCCAGCAGCCGCCGGACAGGGGACGAGCAGTACTTC
few,TRBV5-1,TRBJ2-6,NA,CASSSGGVGANVLTF,TGCGCCAGCAGCTCCGGCGGGGTTGGGGCCAACGTCCTGACTTTC
few,TRBV12-3/TRBV12-4,TRBJ1-5,NA,CASSHNQPQHF,TGTGCCAGCAGCCATAATCAGCCCCAGCATTTT
NA,TRBV18,TRBJ2-1,NA,CASYGQPSSYNEQFF,TGTGCCAGCTACGGACAACCGAGCTCCTACAATGAGCAGTTCTTC
few,TRBV6-5,TRBJ2-2,TRBD1,CASSYAGQGGPTNTGELFF,TGTGCCAGCAGTTACGCGGGACAGGGCGGACCGACGAACACCGGGGAGCTGTTTTTT
few,TRBV7-2,TRBJ2-7,TRBD2,CASSFTGTSGIEQYF,TGTGCCAGCAGTTTTACCGGGACTAGCGGGATCGAGCAGTACTTC
few,TRBV28,TRBJ1-5,TRBD1,CASSLGPRGRDQPQHF,TGTGCCAGCAGTTTAGGCCCCAGGGGGCGCGATCAGCCCCAGCATTTT
NA,TRBV2,TRBJ2-7,TRBD1,CASSGGTGGFNGSEQYF,TGTGCCAGCAGTGGGGGTACAGGGGGTTTTAACGGAAGTGAGCAGTACTTC
many,TRBV6-2/TRBV6-3,TRBJ2-1,NA,CASTVRGYRSYNEQFF,TGTGCCAGCACCGTTCGGGGTTACAGGTCCTACAATGAGCAGTTCTTC
NA,TRBV7-9,TRBJ2-1,NA,CASSLRRDRLNEQFF,TGTGCCAGCAGCTTACGTAGAGACAGACTAAATGAGCAGTTCTTC
few,TRBV3-1,TRBJ1-1,NA,CASSHKGHASGAFF,TGTGCCAGCAGCCACAAAGGACACGCGTCTGGGGCTTTCTTT